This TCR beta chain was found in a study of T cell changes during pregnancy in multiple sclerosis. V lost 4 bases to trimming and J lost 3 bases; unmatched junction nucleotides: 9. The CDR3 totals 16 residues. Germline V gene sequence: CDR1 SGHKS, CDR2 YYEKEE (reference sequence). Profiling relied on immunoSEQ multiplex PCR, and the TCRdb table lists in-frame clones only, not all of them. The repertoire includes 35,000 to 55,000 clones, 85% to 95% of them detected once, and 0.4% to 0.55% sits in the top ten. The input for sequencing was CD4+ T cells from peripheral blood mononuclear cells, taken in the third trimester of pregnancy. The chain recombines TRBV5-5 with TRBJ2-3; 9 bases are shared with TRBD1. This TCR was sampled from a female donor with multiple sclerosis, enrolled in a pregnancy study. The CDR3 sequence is CASSKFTGGRTDTQYF. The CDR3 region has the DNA TGTGCCAGCAGCAAATTTACAGGGGGCCGGACAGATACGCAGTATTTT.